This record covers a single T cell receptor (beta chain). The data stem from a study of shared clonotypes between healthy human individuals. Measured with immunoSEQ multiplex PCR; TCRdb has only the in-frame clones, and not every one. In the table there are about 510,000 clones, 95% to 97% of which are singletons. CDR3 length equals 13 residues. Trimming stripped 5 bases from V and 7 bases from J, with 11 bases between. Germline V CDR1 and CDR2: MNHEY, SMNVEV (reference sequence). Memory CD4+ cells were the fraction left after CD45RA+ naive selection. Sequencing input: naive CD4+ T cells sorted from blood. Subset reported: CD45RA+ positively selected. The chain is built from TRBV27 and TRBJ1-4, with D maybe TRBD1 (5 bases). The receptor was isolated from a woman aged 30 to 39 in good health. CDR3 sequence (DNA): TGTGCCAGCAGTCCTGAAAGGGGTGAAAAACTGTTTTTT. It is translated as CASSPERGEKLFF.